This T cell receptor (beta chain) came from a study of CD8+CD57+ T cells in acquired aplastic anemia. Study-wide background: Roughly 3.2 ug was the average amount of DNA from sorted CD4+ and CD8+ cells. Average CD4+ read depth in healthy donors was approximately 9.9 million reads. Findings and limits, study-wide: Levels of CD8+ Simpson's diversity were not significantly distinct in patients versus controls. The number of CD8+ CDR3 sequences shared by patients and controls was twenty-nine.

Per germline, CDR1 ENHRY and CDR2 SYGVKD. The CDR3 runs 18 residues. The V gene end was trimmed by 5 bases and the J gene end by 5 bases; junction bases not matched to a gene: 18. Profiling that covered TCR beta VDJ and CDR3 relied on genomic DNA as its template. A single record per CDR3 protein comes from TCRdb applying MiXCR to the reads. The sample consists of fewer than 100,000 distinct CDR3 sequences, approximately 46% of them appearing once. Ten or more counts support this clonotype. The antigen remains undetermined. The sequencing input was sorted CD4+, CD8+, or CD8+CD57+ T cells (not recorded which) from PBMCs. This TCR was sampled from a human donor in good health, serving as a control. The gene calls are TRBV10-3 and TRBJ2-5; 9 nucleotides align to TRBD1. Here the CDR3 DNA reads TGTGCCATCAGTCTCTCTGGGGCCTGGACAGGGGTCTCGGAGACCCAGTACTTC. Protein sequence: CAISLSGAWTGVSETQYF.